This entry features one TCR beta chain sequence. Antigen: not known. From germline, CDR1 is SGHRS and CDR2 YFSETQ. Trimming took off 4 bases at V and 0 bases at J, with 11 bases between the two ends. The CDR3 totals 15 residues. The sample is drawn from a study of PD-1 blockade in mismatch repair-deficient tumors. Findings and limits, study-wide: 142 unique blood TCRs came from expansion to three of seven peptides.

Sequencing used immunoSEQ multiplex PCR; TCRdb keeps in-frame clones, though not all of them. The sample records more than 7,500 clones, around 90% being singletons. Specified time point: roughly 11-day in vitro stimulation with candidate neoantigen peptide 7. The input for sequencing was cells cultured in vitro, taken from a patient treated with pembrolizumab. V usage is TRBV5-1 and J usage is TRBJ2-1; perhaps D is TRBD1 or TRBD2 (5 bases each). The clonotype was recovered from an adult with mismatch repair-deficient cancer. CDR3 DNA: TGCGCCAGCAGCCAGGGACGGAGCTCCTACAATGAGCAGTTCTTC. Its translation is CASSQGRSSYNEQFF.